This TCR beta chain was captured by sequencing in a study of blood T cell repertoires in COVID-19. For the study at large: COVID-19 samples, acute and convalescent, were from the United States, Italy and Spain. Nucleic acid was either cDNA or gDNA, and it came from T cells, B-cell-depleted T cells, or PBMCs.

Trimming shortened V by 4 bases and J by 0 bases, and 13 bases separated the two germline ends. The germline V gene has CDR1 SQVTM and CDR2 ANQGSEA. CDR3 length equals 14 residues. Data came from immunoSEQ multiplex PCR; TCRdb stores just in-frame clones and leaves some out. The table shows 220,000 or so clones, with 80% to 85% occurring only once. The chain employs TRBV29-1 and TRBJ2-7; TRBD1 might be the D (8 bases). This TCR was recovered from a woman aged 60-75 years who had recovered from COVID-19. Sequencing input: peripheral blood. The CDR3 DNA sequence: TGCAGCGTTGGGACAGGGAGGGACTCCTACGAGCAGTACTTC. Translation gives CSVGTGRDSYEQYF.